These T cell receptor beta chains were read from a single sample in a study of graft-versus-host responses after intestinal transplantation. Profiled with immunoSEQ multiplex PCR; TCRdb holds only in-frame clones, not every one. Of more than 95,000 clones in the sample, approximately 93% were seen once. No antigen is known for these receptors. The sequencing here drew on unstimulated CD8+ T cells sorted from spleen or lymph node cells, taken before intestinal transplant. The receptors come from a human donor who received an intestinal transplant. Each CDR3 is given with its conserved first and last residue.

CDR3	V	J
CASSPRDRTNYGYTF	TRBV4-1	TRBJ1-2
CASSLSGPMNTEAFF	TRBV7-2	TRBJ1-1
CASSLNWGPDTQYF	TRBV5-1	TRBJ2-3
CATSRAGTYEQYF	TRBV15	-
CAISTGLAGVNTGELFF	TRBV10-3	TRBJ2-2
CASSLERDLHPHF	TRBV11-3	TRBJ1-5
CASTGYMNTGELFF	TRBV19	TRBJ2-2
CASSSPLRGTTTDTQYF	TRBV11-3	TRBJ2-3
CSVDYTGPMGAF	TRBV29-1	TRBJ1-1
CASSFEQENQPQHF	TRBV2	TRBJ1-5
CASSSQGGGGNTIYF	TRBV9	TRBJ1-3
CAATPRDKTYEQYF	TRBV7-2	TRBJ2-7
CASSVGTGDGANVLTF	TRBV9	TRBJ2-6
CASGPDRYNEKLFF	TRBV7-8	TRBJ1-4
CASSFPDRHEGFF	TRBV7-9	TRBJ2-1
CASSESAGGINEQFF	TRBV6-4	TRBJ2-1
CASSPGYGYTF	TRBV27	TRBJ1-2
CASSYWGEEETQYF	TRBV5-4	TRBJ2-5
CASSTSGGSYEQYF	TRBV9	TRBJ2-7
CASSYLGYGNTEAFF	TRBV9	TRBJ1-1
CAWSFRTALYGYTF	TRBV30	TRBJ1-2
CASSEGDRGHEKLFF	TRBV6-1	TRBJ1-4
CASSYRDRGDNEQFF	TRBV6-6	TRBJ2-1
CAWSVLSDPDTQYF	TRBV30	TRBJ2-3
CASGLVGNTGELFF	TRBV12-5	TRBJ2-2
CASSDGGTGAYEQYF	TRBV2	TRBJ2-7
CAISPVNTEAFF	TRBV10-3	TRBJ1-1
CASRLTGAAGNTIYF	TRBV27	TRBJ1-3
CASSRRDHQNIQYF	TRBV7-9	TRBJ2-4
CASSVRSGGNEKLFF	TRBV9	TRBJ1-4
CASSSQGYGYTF	TRBV19	TRBJ1-2
CASSFDGGETQYF	TRBV5-8	TRBJ2-5
CASQPGQGAWEQYF	TRBV19	TRBJ2-7
CASSLDGSPLHF	TRBV7-9	TRBJ1-6
CASSVGLATNEQYF	TRBV9	TRBJ2-7
CASSHETEEFF	TRBV27	TRBJ2-1
CASTAGQTSLPLHF	TRBV2	TRBJ1-6
CASMSQGAAYGYTF	TRBV6-1	TRBJ1-2
CASSQRTSGGPNNEQFF	TRBV9	TRBJ2-1
CASSQGTLSGTEAFF	TRBV4-1	TRBJ1-1
CASSQGETQYF	TRBV5-6	TRBJ2-5
CASSLVDRGLGETQYF	TRBV5-6	TRBJ2-5
CASSDRGPSYGYTF	TRBV7-9	TRBJ1-2
CASSPGVVAMNTEAFF	TRBV5-4	TRBJ1-1
CASSEFRRGQSTQYF	TRBV2	TRBJ2-3
CASRAGRQGHGYTF	TRBV23-1	TRBJ1-2